The rows below give T cell receptor beta chains drawn from one sample of a study of T cells expressing NK-cell markers. TCRdb processed the 5' RACE reads again and assigns one entry to each CDR3 protein, with no DNA. The table for this sample gives around 280,000 distinct CDR3 sequences. Sequencing was done on a sample of blood T cells: a sorted CD56 or NKG2C T cell subset, CD4+ or CD8+ T cells, or bulk PBMC T cells (not recorded which). Receptor source: a man between 18 and 35 years old in good health. CDR3s include the opening cysteine and the closing phenylalanine or tryptophan. Fields, in order: V gene, J gene, CDR3 protein.

TRBV29-1	TRBJ2-5	CSVETGPTETQYF
TRBV18	TRBJ2-1	CASSRRGAYNEQFF
TRBV7-8	TRBJ1-4	CASSTGTLLKLFF
TRBV24-1	TRBJ2-2	CATSLASGPGELFF
TRBV7-7	TRBJ2-1	CASSLRQGGDNEQFF
TRBV2	TRBJ2-7	CASSPGRNYEQYF
TRBV28	TRBJ1-2	CASSLLSAYGYTF
TRBV7-7	TRBJ2-5	CASSRDLSRAGTQYF
TRBV6-1	TRBJ1-1	CASRTPGSDMNTEAFF
TRBV4-2	TRBJ1-5	CASSQGGQGDQPQHF
TRBV6-6	TRBJ2-3	CASSPPVSDTQYF
TRBV12-3/TRBV12-4	TRBJ2-2	CASSLGGGLTGELFF
TRBV20-1	TRBJ2-3	CSARSGTTSTDTQYF
TRBV6-4	TRBJ2-1	CASSLAGGPSRREFF
TRBV12-5	TRBJ2-1	CARCPGREEFF
TRBV5-6	TRBJ2-3	CASSLTAVVTDTQYF
TRBV6-1	TRBJ2-2	CASSPRGVGTGELFF
TRBV20-1	TRBJ2-5	CSARGQGGETQYF
TRBV7-9	TRBJ2-2	CASSLGLRQGDTGELFF
TRBV12-5	TRBJ2-2	CASALTSRDTGELFF
TRBV7-6	TRBJ1-4	CASSSPQQEGTEKLFF
TRBV15	TRBJ1-4	CATSREDSTNEKLFF
TRBV6-5	TRBJ1-2	CASSFGVGGNYGYTF
TRBV7-6	TRBJ2-1	CASSLGQGSGSYNEQFF
TRBV7-8	TRBJ2-3	CASRGTSGSRTDTQYF
TRBV20-1	TRBJ1-1	CSATGRRQGFAEAFF
TRBV6-5	TRBJ2-5	CASSYLAGVDETQYF
TRBV10-3	TRBJ2-7	CAISESATSGREQYF
TRBV11-3	TRBJ2-3	CASSSYPRTSGYTDTQYF
TRBV4-3	TRBJ1-6	CASSQDLEGSSYNSPLHF
TRBV12-3/TRBV12-4	TRBJ2-1	CASSLPLAGGNEQFF
TRBV12-3/TRBV12-4	TRBJ2-1	CASSRLTNEQFF
TRBV7-2	TRBJ2-5	CASKKQGFEETQYF
TRBV20-1	TRBJ1-2	CSTNDQGPSPYGYTF
TRBV20-1	TRBJ2-1	CSARSRRAGSYNEQFF
TRBV7-2	TRBJ2-2	CASSLTLQYSGELFF
TRBV5-1	TRBJ2-1	CASSFRTGLKYNEQFF
TRBV7-9	TRBJ2-2	CASRSLGADTGELFF
TRBV5-1	TRBJ2-6	CASSLGGGTVSGANVLTF
TRBV6-2/TRBV6-3	TRBJ1-5	CASSFPGVDQPQHF
TRBV27	TRBJ2-7	CASSLSGGTTGPNSYEQYF
TRBV4-3	TRBJ1-2	CASSQSGTAKEGYTF
TRBV23-1	TRBJ2-1	CASAARLPSSYNEQFF
TRBV29-1	TRBJ1-5	CSVTGTHNQPQHF
TRBV12-3/TRBV12-4	TRBJ2-3	CASSLWADDTQYF
TRBV21-1	TRBJ1-1	CASRTLQGKNTEAFF
TRBV12-3/TRBV12-4	TRBJ2-2	CASSSMGNTGELFF
TRBV4-3	TRBJ2-1	CASSQGLSYFPEQFF
TRBV20-1	TRBJ2-3	CSARVQGAVDTQYF
TRBV3-1	TRBJ2-5	CASSQAPSGSFETQYF
TRBV5-4	TRBJ2-1	CASSLAVGAKQEQFF
TRBV12-3/TRBV12-4	TRBJ2-1	CASIPGGHNEQFF
TRBV7-2	TRBJ2-2	CASSARDRGDTGELFF
TRBV7-6	TRBJ1-6	CASSSDDSPLHF
TRBV24-1	TRBJ2-1	CATSDLSPFSEQFF
TRBV20-1	TRBJ1-1	CSVLPLNAEAFF
TRBV29-1	TRBJ2-2	CSAEVAGVTGELFF
TRBV6-5	TRBJ1-1	CASSRRDTEAFF
TRBV20-1	TRBJ2-1	CSARGPGAGSFHEQFF